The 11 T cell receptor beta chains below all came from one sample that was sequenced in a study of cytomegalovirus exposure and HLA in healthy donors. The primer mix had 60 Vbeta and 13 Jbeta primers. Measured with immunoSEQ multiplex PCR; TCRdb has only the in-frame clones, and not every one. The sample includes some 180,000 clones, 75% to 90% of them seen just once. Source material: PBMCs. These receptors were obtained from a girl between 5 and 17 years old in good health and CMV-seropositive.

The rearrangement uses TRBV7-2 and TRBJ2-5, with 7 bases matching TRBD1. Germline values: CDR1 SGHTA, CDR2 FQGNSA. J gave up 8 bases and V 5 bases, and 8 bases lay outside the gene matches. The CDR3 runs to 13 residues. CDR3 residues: CASSATGPGTQYF. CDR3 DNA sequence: TGTGCCAGCAGCGCGACAGGGCCGGGAACCCAGTACTTC.

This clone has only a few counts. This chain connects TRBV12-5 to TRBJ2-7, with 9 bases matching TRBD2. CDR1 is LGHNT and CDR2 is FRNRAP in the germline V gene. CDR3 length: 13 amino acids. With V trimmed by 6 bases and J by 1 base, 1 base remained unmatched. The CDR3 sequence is CASGTSGSYEQYF. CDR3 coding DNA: TGTGCTAGTGGAACTAGCGGGTCCTACGAGCAGTACTTC.

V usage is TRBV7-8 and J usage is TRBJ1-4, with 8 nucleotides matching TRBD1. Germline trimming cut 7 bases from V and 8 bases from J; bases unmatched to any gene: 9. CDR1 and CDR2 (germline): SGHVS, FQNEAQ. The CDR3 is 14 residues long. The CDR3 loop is CASNGDRRSEKLFF. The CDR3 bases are TGTGCCAGCAACGGGGACAGGCGCAGCGAAAAACTGTTTTTT.

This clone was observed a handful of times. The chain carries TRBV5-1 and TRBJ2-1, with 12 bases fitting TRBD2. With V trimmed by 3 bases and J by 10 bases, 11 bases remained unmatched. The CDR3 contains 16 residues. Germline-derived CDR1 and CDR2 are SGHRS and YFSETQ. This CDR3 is CASSSNGLAGYGEQFF. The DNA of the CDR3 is TGCGCCAGCAGCTCTAACGGACTAGCGGGGTACGGGGAGCAGTTCTTC.

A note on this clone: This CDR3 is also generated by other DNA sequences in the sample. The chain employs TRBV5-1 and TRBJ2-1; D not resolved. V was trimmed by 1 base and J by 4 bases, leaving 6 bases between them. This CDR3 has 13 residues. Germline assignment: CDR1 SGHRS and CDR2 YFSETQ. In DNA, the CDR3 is TGCGCCAGCAGCTTGTCCTCTTACAATGAGCAGTTCTTC. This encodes CASSLSSYNEQFF.

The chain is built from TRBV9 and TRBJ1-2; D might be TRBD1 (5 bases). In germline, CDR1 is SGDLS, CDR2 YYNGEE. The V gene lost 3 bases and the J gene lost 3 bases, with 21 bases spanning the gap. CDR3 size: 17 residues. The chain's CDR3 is CASSGGGAPSGYYGYTF. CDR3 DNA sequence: TGTGCCAGCAGCGGAGGAGGGGCCCCCTCGGGGTACTATGGCTACACCTTC.

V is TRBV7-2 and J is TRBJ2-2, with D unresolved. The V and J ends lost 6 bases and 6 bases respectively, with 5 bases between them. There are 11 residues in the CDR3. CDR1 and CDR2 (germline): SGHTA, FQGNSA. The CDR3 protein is CASSWPGELFF. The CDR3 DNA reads TGTGCCAGCAGTTGGCCCGGGGAGCTGTTTTTT.

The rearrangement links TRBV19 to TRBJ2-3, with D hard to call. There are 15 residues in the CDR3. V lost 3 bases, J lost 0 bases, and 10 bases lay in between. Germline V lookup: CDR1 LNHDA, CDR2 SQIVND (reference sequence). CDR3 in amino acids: CASSMGFGSTDTQYF. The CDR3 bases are TGTGCCAGTAGTATGGGCTTTGGTAGCACAGATACGCAGTATTTT.

This CDR3 is CAISEPAGSNTEAFF. CDR3 coding DNA: TGTGCCATCAGTGAGCCGGCAGGGTCGAACACTGAAGCTTTCTTT. This sequence joins TRBV10-3 and TRBJ1-1; weak D call: TRBD1 (5 bases). Germline CDR1 and CDR2: ENHRY and SYGVKD. This CDR3 has 15 residues. Deletions cut 2 bases from V and 1 base from J, with 11 bases between.

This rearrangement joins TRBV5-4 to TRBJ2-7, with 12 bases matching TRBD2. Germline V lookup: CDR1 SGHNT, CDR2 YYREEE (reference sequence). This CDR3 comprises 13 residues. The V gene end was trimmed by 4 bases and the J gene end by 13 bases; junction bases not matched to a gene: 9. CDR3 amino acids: CASSPWASGRAYF. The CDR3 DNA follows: TGTGCCAGCAGCCCTTGGGCTAGCGGGAGGGCTTACTTC. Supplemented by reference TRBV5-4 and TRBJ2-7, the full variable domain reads ETGVTQSPTHLIKTRGQQVTLRCSSQSGHNTVSWYQQALGQGPQFIFQYYREEENGRGNFPPRFSGLQFPNYSSELNVNALELDDSALYLCASSPWASGRAYFGPGTRLTVT.

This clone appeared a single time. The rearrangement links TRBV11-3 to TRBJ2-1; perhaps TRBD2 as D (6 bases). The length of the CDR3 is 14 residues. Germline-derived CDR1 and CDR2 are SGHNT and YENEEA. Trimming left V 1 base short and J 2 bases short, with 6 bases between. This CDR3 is CASSLASAYNEQFF. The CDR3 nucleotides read TGTGCCAGCAGCTTAGCTAGCGCCTACAATGAGCAGTTCTTC.